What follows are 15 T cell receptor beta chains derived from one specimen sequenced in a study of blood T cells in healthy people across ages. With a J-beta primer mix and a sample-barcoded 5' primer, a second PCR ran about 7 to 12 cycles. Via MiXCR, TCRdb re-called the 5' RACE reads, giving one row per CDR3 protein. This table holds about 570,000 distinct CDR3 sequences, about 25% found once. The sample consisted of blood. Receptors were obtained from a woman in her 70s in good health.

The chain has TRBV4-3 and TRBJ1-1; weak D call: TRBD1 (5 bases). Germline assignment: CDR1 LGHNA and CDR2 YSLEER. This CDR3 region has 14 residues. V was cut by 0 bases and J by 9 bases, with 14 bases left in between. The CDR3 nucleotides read TGCGCCAGCAGCCAAGATATGGGGCGGCAGAAAGCTTTCTTT. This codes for CASSQDMGRQKAFF.

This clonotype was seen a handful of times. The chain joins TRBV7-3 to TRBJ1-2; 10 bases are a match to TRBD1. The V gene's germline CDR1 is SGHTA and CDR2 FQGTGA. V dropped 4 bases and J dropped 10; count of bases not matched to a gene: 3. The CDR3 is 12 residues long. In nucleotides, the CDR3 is TGTGCCAGCAGCTCGGGACAGGGGCTCTACACCTTC. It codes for CASSSGQGLYTF.

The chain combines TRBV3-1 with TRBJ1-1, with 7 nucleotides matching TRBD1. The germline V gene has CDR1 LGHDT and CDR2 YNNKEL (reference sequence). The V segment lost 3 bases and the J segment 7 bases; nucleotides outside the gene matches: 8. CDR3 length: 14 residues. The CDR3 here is CASSHADRPLEAFF. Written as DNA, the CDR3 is TGTGCCAGCAGCCACGCGGACAGGCCCCTTGAAGCTTTCTTT. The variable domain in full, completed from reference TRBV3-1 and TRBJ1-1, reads DTAVSQTPKYLVTQMGNDKSIKCEQNLGHDTMYWYKQDSKKFLKIMFSYNNKELIINETVPNRFSPKSPDKAHLNLHINSLELGDSAVYFCASSHADRPLEAFFGQGTRLTVV.

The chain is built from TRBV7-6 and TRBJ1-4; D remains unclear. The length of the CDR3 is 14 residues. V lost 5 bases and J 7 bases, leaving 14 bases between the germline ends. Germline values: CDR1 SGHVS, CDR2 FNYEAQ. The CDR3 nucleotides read TGTGCCAGCAGCCAACTGGGGATGGGTGAAAAACTGTTTTTT. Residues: CASSQLGMGEKLFF.

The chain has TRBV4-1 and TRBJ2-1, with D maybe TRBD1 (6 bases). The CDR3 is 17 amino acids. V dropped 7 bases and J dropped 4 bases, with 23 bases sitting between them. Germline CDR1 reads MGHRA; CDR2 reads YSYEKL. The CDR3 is CASTPRSAGQSYNEQFF. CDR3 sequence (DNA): TGCGCCAGCACACCAAGATCCGCCGGACAGTCATACAATGAGCAGTTCTTC.

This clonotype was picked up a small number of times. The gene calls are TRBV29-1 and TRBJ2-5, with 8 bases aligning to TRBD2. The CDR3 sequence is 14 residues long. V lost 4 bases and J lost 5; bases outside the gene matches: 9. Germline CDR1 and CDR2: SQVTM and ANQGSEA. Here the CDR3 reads CSVGYSGGEETQYF. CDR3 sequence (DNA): TGCAGCGTTGGGTACAGCGGGGGAGAGGAGACCCAGTACTTC.

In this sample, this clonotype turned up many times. The CDR3 region has the DNA TGCAGCGTTCAGTTCGGACAGGGGGCAGATACGCAGTATTTT. This encodes CSVQFGQGADTQYF. This chain uses TRBV29-1 with TRBJ2-3, with TRBD1 matching 10 bases. The CDR3 covers 14 residues. The germline V gene encodes CDR1 SQVTM and CDR2 ANQGSEA. The junction had 6 bases not matched to a gene; V was cut back by 5 bases and J by 4 bases.

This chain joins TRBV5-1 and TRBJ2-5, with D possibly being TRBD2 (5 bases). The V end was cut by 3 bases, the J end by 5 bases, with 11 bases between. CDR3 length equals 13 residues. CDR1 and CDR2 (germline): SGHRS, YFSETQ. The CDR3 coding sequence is TGCGCCAGCAGCTCGGACTTCGGCGAGACCCAGTACTTC. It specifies CASSSDFGETQYF.

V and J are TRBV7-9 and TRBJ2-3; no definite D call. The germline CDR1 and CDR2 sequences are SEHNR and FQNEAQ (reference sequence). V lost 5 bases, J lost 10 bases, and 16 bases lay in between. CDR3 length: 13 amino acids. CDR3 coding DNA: TGTGCCAGCAGCCCACCCTATGGGGATGCGCAGTATTTT. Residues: CASSPPYGDAQYF.

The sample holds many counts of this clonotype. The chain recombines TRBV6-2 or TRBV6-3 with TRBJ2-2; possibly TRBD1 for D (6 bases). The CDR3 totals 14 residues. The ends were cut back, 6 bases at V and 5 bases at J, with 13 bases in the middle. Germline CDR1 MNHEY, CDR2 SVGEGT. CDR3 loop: CASSRLQGTGELFF. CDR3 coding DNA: TGTGCCAGCAGCCGCCTACAGGGAACCGGGGAGCTGTTTTTT.

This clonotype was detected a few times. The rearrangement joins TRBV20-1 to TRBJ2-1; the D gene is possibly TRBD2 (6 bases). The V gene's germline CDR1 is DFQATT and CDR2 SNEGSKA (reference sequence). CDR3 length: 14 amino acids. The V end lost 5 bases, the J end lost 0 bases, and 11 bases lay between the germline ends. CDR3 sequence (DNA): TGCAGTGCTTTTGGGGGGAGCTCCTACAATGAGCAGTTCTTC. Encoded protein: CSAFGGSSYNEQFF.

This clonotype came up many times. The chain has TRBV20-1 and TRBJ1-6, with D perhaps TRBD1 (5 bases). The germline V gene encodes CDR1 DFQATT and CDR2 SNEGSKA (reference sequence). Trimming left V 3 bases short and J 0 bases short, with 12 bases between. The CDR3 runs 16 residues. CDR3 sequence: CSASPGAGSYNSPLHF. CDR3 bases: TGCAGTGCTAGCCCCGGGGCGGGCTCCTATAATTCACCCCTCCACTTT.

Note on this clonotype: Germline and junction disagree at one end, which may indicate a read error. This CDR3 reads CANSPYQRDRGRNYGYTF. In DNA form, the CDR3 reads TGTGCCAACAGTCCGTATCAACGTGACCGGGGGCGCAACTATGGCTACACCTTC. The V call is TRBV27, the J call TRBJ1-2; possibly TRBD1 for D (6 bases). Germline V gene data show CDR1 as MNHEY and CDR2 as SMNVEV (reference sequence). The CDR3 sequence is 18 residues long.

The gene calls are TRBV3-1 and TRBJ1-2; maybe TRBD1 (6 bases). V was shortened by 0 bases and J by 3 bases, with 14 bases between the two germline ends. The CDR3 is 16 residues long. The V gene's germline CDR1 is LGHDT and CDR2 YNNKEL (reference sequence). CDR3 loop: CASSQDMRAGDYGYTF. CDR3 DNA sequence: TGTGCCAGCAGCCAAGATATGCGCGCAGGGGACTATGGCTACACCTTC.

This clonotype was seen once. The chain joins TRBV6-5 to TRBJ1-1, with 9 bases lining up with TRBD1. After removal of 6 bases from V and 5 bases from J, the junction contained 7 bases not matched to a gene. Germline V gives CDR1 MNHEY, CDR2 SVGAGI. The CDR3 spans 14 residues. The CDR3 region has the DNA TGTGCCAGCAGAACCGGGACAGGGTATACTGAAGCTTTCTTT. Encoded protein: CASRTGTGYTEAFF.